A single sample is the source of the 2 T cell receptor beta chains below, sequenced in a study of monozygotic twins with inflammatory bowel disease. TCRdb re-called the 5' RACE reads and catalogs CDR3 proteins one per entry, DNA excluded. Here the sample table reports fewer than 400,000 distinct CDR3 sequences. The sequencing input was blood. The origin of the receptors is a human donor with ulcerative colitis or Crohn's disease, or a healthy co-twin of an affected twin (not recorded which).

The rearrangement joins TRBV12-3 or TRBV12-4 to TRBJ2-5; checking the TCRdb D call of TRBD2 is not possible without DNA. CDR3 length: 15 amino acids. Here the CDR3 reads CASRASQGDWETQYF.

This sequence joins TRBV19 and TRBJ1-5. This CDR3 has 14 residues. Germline-derived CDR1 and CDR2 are LNHDA and SQIVND (reference sequence). CDR3 region: CASSAVSLWQPQHF.